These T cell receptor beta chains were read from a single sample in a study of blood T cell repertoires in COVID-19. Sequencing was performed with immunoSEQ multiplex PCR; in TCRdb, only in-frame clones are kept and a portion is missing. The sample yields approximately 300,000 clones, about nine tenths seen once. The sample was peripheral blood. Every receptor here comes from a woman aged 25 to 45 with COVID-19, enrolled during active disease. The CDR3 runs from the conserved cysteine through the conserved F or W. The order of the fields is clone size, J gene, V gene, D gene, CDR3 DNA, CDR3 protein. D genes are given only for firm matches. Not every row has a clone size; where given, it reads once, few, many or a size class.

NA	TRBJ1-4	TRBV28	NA	TGTGCCAGCAGGCGAGGGTTGACTAATGAAAAACTGTTTTTT	CASRRGLTNEKLFF
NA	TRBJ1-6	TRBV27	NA	TGTGCCAGCAGTTCGGAGGCCATACAGGGACAATATTCACCCCTCCACTTT	CASSSEAIQGQYSPLHF
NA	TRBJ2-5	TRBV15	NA	TGTGCCACCAGCAGTCCCCAGAGGCGTGAGACCCAGTACTTC	CATSSPQRRETQYF
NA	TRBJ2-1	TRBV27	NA	TGTGCCAGCAGTTTGAAGGGCGCGACAGACGTATACAATGAGCAGTTCTTC	CASSLKGATDVYNEQFF
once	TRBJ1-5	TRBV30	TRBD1	TGTGCCTGGAGTGTACGAGGGGACAGCAGCAATCAGCCCCAGCATTTT	CAWSVRGDSSNQPQHF
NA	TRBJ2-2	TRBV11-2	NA	TGTGCCAGCACCGGGAGCGGCGGGAATCTCGGGGAGCTGTTTTTT	CASTGSGGNLGELFF
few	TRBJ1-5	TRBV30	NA	TGTGCCGGGGCCCCCCACACAGTCAATCAGCCCCAGCATTTT	CAGAPHTVNQPQHF
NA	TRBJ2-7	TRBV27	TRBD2	TGTGCCAGCAGTTCTAGACTAGCGGGAGACTACGAGCAGTACTTC	CASSSRLAGDYEQYF
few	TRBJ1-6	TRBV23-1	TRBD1	TGCGCCAGCAGTCACCGACCGACAGGGTCGGGATCACCCCTCCACTTT	CASSHRPTGSGSPLHF
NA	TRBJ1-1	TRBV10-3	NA	TGTGCCATCGGCACAGGGTTCATGAACACTGAAGCTTTCTTT	CAIGTGFMNTEAFF
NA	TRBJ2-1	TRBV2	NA	TGTGCCAGCAGTGAACGAGCTCCATACAATGAGCAGTTCTTC	CASSERAPYNEQFF
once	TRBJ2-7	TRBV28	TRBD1	TGTGCCAGCAGTGCCTGGACAGGGGGCAACTACGAGCAGTACTTC	CASSAWTGGNYEQYF
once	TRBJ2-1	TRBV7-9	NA	TGTGCCAGCAGCTCGCACGACTACGAATTCTTC	CASSSHDYEFF
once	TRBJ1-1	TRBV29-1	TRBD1	TGCAGCGTTCGGACAGGGGTGAGCACTGAAGCTTTCTTT	CSVRTGVSTEAFF
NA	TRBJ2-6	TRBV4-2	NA	TGTGCCAGCAGCCAACAGGGGGCCAACGTCCTGACTTTC	CASSQQGANVLTF
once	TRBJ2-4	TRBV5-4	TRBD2	TGTGCCAGCAGCCTCGGACTAGCGGGAGACATTCAGTACTTC	CASSLGLAGDIQYF
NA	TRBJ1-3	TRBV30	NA	TGTGCCTGGATGGGGCTCTCCTCTGGAAACACCATATATTTT	CAWMGLSSGNTIYF
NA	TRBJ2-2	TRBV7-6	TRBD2	TGTGCCAGCAGCTTGGGGACTAGCACCGGGGAGCTGTTTTTT	CASSLGTSTGELFF
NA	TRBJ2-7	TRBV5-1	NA	TGCGCCAGCGTTGAATTCAACAGGGTTGTCAACGAGCAGTACTTC	CASVEFNRVVNEQYF
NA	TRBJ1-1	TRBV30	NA	TGTGCCTGGAGGGGAGACAGGAGTATGAACACTGAAGCTTTCTTT	CAWRGDRSMNTEAFF
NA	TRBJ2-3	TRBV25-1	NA	TGTGCCAGCAGTTCAGGCTTCCTACCAGATACGCAGTATTTT	CASSSGFLPDTQYF
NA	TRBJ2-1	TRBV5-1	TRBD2	TGCGCCAGCAGCTGGGGGACTAGCGTACCCTACAATGAGCAGTTCTTC	CASSWGTSVPYNEQFF
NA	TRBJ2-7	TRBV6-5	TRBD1	TGTGCCAGCAGGGCGGACAGGGTCTCCTACGAGCAGTACTTC	CASRADRVSYEQYF
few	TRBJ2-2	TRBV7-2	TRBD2	TGTGCCAGCAGCTTAGCGCGCCTAGCGGGGCACACCGGGGAGCTGTTTTTT	CASSLARLAGHTGELFF
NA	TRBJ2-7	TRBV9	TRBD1	TGTGCCAGCAGCGTAAGCACAGGGGGAGCGGGCTACGAGCAGTACTTC	CASSVSTGGAGYEQYF
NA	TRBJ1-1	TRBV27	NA	TGTGCCAGCAGTTACCATGGACGCCGGGGCACTGAAGCTTTCTTT	CASSYHGRRGTEAFF
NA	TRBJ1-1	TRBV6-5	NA	TGTGCCAGCAGTAGGAGGAACACTGAAGCTTTCTTT	CASSRRNTEAFF
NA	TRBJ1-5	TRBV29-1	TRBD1	TGCAGCGCGAACAGGGGGCCCGGTCAGCCCCAGCATTTT	CSANRGPGQPQHF
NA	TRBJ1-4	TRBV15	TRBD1	TGTGCCACCAGCAGACGACAGGGAGGTAGTGAAAAACTGTTTTTT	CATSRRQGGSEKLFF
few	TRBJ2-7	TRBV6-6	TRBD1	TGTGCCAGCAGCACAGGGGGCAGGTACGAGCAGTACTTC	CASSTGGRYEQYF
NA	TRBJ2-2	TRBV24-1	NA	TGTGCCACCAGTGATTTTGGACAGTATACCGGGGAGCTGTTTTTT	CATSDFGQYTGELFF
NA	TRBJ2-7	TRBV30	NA	TGTGCCTGGAGTGTACATTCACTAGAGCAGTACTTC	CAWSVHSLEQYF
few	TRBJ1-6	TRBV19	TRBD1	TGTGCCAGTAGTGGCGGGACAGGAGGGAATTCACCCCTCCACTTT	CASSGGTGGNSPLHF
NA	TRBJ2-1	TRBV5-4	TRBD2	TGTGCCAGCAGCTCCTGGACTAGCGGGAGGGCTTTCAATGAGCAGTTCTTC	CASSSWTSGRAFNEQFF
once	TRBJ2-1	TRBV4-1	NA	TGCGCCAGCAGCCCACTAGTGACGTACGGCAATGAGCAGTTCTTC	CASSPLVTYGNEQFF
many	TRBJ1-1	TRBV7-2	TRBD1	TGTGCCAGCAGCTCTCACCCGGGACAGGGCACTGAAGCTTTCTTT	CASSSHPGQGTEAFF
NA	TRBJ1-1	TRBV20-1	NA	TGCAGTGCCCCTAGGAACACTGAAGCTTTCTTT	CSAPRNTEAFF
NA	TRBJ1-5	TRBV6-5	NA	TGTGCCACCCTGGGAGGTCAGCCCCAGCATTTT	CATLGGQPQHF
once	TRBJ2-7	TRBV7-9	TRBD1	TGTGCCAGCAGCTTAGGGGGACAGGGTTCCGAGCAGTACTTC	CASSLGGQGSEQYF
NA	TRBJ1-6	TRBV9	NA	TGTGCCAGCAGCACAAATAATTCACCCCTCCACTTT	CASSTNNSPLHF
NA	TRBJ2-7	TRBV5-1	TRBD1	TGCGCCAGTAGAAAGGGGGCTACGACAACCTACGAGCAGTACTTC	CASRKGATTTYEQYF
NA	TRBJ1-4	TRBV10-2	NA	TGCGCCCGCACTAACAGGGAGTCTAATGAAAAACTGTTTTTT	CARTNRESNEKLFF
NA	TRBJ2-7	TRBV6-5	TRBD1	TGTGCCAGCAGTCCGGGACAGGGCTCCTACGAGCAGTACTTC	CASSPGQGSYEQYF
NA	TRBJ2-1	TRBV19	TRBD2	TGTGCCAGTAGTACCCCCGGGGGGGTTTCCTACAATGAGCAGTTCTTC	CASSTPGGVSYNEQFF
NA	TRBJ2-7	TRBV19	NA	TGTGCCAGTAGTATCCCGGGTGGTAGCGGAACCTACGAGCAGTACTTC	CASSIPGGSGTYEQYF
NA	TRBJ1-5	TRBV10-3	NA	TGTGCCATCAGTGAGGACCGGGAACAGCCCCAGCATTTT	CAISEDREQPQHF
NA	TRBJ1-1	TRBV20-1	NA	TGCAGTGCTATGGACATGCCGGAAGCTTTCTTT	CSAMDMPEAFF
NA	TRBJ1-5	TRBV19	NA	TGTGCCAGTTCCCAGGGGCCGTCTCAGCCCCAGCATTTT	CASSQGPSQPQHF